The rows below give T cell receptor beta chains drawn from one sample of a study of shared clonotypes between healthy human individuals. This table comes from immunoSEQ multiplex PCR, and its TCRdb copy is limited to in-frame clones, with some not included. The repertoire holds 600,000 or so clones, with approximately 95% as singletons. What was sequenced was naive CD8+ T cells sorted from blood. The receptor set was obtained from a woman aged 25 to 39 in good health. Each CDR3 is given with its conserved first and last residue. D genes are given only for firm matches. Some rows have no size entry. The others give once, few or many, or a class for an expanded clone.

CASSMGLGPPSNEQFF TGTGCCAGTAGTATGGGGCTCGGACCCCCGAGCAATGAGCAGTTCTTC TRBJ2-1 NA 16 TRBV19 NA
CASSQARQGYNSPLHF TGCGCCAGCAGCCAAGCTAGGCAGGGGTATAATTCACCCCTCCACTTT TRBJ1-6 NA 16 TRBV4-1 NA
CASSESGRAADTQYF TGTGCCAGCAGCGAAAGCGGGAGGGCGGCAGATACGCAGTATTTT TRBJ2-3 NA 15 TRBV9 TRBD2
CASSSDRGYEQYF TGTGCCAGCAGCTCGGACAGGGGGTACGAGCAGTACTTC TRBJ2-7 NA 13 TRBV5-6 TRBD1
CASSEPNQETQYF TGTGCCAGCAGCGAACCAAACCAAGAGACCCAGTACTTC TRBJ2-5 NA 13 TRBV28 NA
CASSLGTAGDYGYTF TGCGCCAGCAGCCTGGGGACTGCTGGTGACTATGGCTACACCTTC TRBJ1-2 NA 15 TRBV4-1 NA
CSAWDNSYEQYF TGCAGCGCCTGGGACAACTCCTACGAGCAGTACTTC TRBJ2-7 NA 12 TRBV29-1 NA
CASSPRGGTYEQYF TGTGCCAGTAGTCCCCGAGGGGGAACCTACGAGCAGTACTTC TRBJ2-7 NA 14 TRBV19 NA
CASSHSFSSYEQYF TGTGCCAGCAGTCATTCCTTTAGCTCCTACGAGCAGTACTTC TRBJ2-7 NA 14 TRBV28 NA
CAPRGAKPYEQCF TGTGCCCCCCGTGGGGCGAAACCCTACGAGCAGTGCTTC TRBJ2-7 NA 13 TRBV7-3 NA
CANGVGTTREQYF TGTGCCAATGGGGTCGGGACGACTAGGGAGCAGTACTTC TRBJ2-7 NA 13 TRBV10-3 NA
CASSPGLARHPNTGELFF TGTGCCAGCAGCCCGGGACTAGCGCGACATCCCAACACCGGGGAGCTGTTTTTT TRBJ2-2 NA 18 TRBV5-6 TRBD2
CASSQMGGSGANVLTF TGCGCCAGCAGCCAGATGGGGGGCTCTGGGGCCAACGTCCTGACTTTC TRBJ2-6 NA 16 TRBV4-1 NA
CASEPVQNTEAFF TGTGCCAGCGAACCCGTCCAGAACACTGAAGCTTTCTTT TRBJ1-1 NA 13 TRBV6-6 NA
CASSGASNHEQYF TGTGCCAGCAGCGGGGCATCCAACCACGAGCAGTACTTC TRBJ2-7 NA 13 TRBV13 NA
CASSLAGETQYF TGCGCCAGCAGCTTGGCCGGGGAGACCCAGTACTTC TRBJ2-5 once 12 TRBV5-1 NA
CASSPGQGFNEKLFF TGTGCCAGCAGTCCCGGACAGGGTTTTAATGAAAAACTGTTTTTT TRBJ1-4 NA 15 TRBV28 TRBD1
CASSLAGTGELFF TGTGCCAGCAGCTTAGCAGGGACCGGGGAGCTGTTTTTT TRBJ2-2 NA 13 TRBV7-9 NA
CSAKTEFF TGCAGTGCTAAGACAGAGTTTTTT TRBJ2-2 NA 8 TRBV20-1 NA
CASSFTAGPYNEQFF TGTGCCAGCAGTTTTACCGCGGGACCCTACAATGAGCAGTTCTTC TRBJ2-1 once 15 TRBV27 NA
CASSFVGGTGELFF TGTGCCAGCAGTTTCGTTGGAGGCACCGGGGAGCTGTTTTTT TRBJ2-2 NA 14 TRBV28 NA
CASSAGTGAYEQYF TGTGCCAGTAGTGCCGGGACAGGAGCCTACGAGCAGTACTTC TRBJ2-7 NA 14 TRBV19 TRBD1
CASSLEGAFGEQFF TGTGCCAGCAGCTTAGAGGGGGCCTTCGGGGAGCAGTTCTTC TRBJ2-1 NA 14 TRBV7-8 TRBD1
CASSLVRQSRGVYEQYF TGTGCCAGCAGCTTAGTCCGGCAAAGCCGGGGGGTGTACGAGCAGTACTTC TRBJ2-7 NA 17 TRBV7-8 TRBD2
CATSRDGEKSEAFF TGTGCCACCAGCAGAGACGGGGAGAAATCTGAAGCTTTCTTT TRBJ1-1 NA 14 TRBV15 NA
CATSADRGSGKLFF TGTGCCACCAGCGCCGACAGGGGGAGTGGAAAACTGTTTTTT TRBJ1-4 once 14 TRBV15 TRBD1
CASSFESGTSGSWAPYEQYF TGTGCCAGCAGCTTCGAATCCGGGACTAGCGGGAGCTGGGCCCCCTACGAGCAGTACTTC TRBJ2-7 NA 20 TRBV5-4 TRBD2
CAISESPSGSYEQYF TGTGCCATCAGTGAGTCGCCTAGCGGGAGCTACGAGCAGTACTTC TRBJ2-7 NA 15 TRBV10-3 TRBD2